Presented here are 18 T cell receptor beta chains from one specimen sequenced in a study of T cell changes during pregnancy in multiple sclerosis. Here immunoSEQ multiplex PCR was the method, and the copy in TCRdb shows in-frame clones only, minus some. The sample carries over 80,000 clones, less than 95% recorded once. Sample: peripheral blood, taken in the second trimester of pregnancy. Receptor source: a female donor in good health, enrolled as a control in a pregnancy study.

The chain employs TRBV7-8 and TRBJ1-6; possible D gene TRBD1, 5 bases. Deletions cut 3 bases from V and 6 bases from J, with 9 bases between. The CDR3 runs 14 residues. CDR1 is SGHVS and CDR2 is FQNEAQ in the germline V gene. CDR3 residues: CASSLGGVNSPLHF. CDR3 nucleotide sequence: TGTGCCAGCAGCTTGGGGGGTGTTAATTCACCCCTCCACTTT.

The genes are TRBV5-8 and TRBJ2-5; 7 bases line up with TRBD1. CDR1 and CDR2 (germline): SGHTS, YDEGEE. The ends lost 1 base at V and 1 base at J; junction bases unmatched: 4. CDR3 length: 15 residues. Written as DNA, the CDR3 is TGTGCCAGCAGCTTGCGGAGACAGGGCCAAGAGACCCAGTACTTC. This gives the protein CASSLRRQGQETQYF.

The chain has TRBV7-9 and TRBJ2-3; 7 nucleotides agree with TRBD1. Germline CDR1 reads SEHNR; CDR2 reads FQNEAQ (reference sequence). The CDR3 totals 15 residues. V shed 2 bases and J 6 bases; nucleotides not matched to a gene: 8. CDR3 region: CASSLQGVSWDTQYF. In DNA form, the CDR3 reads TGTGCCAGCAGCTTACAGGGGGTCAGTTGGGATACGCAGTATTTT.

This chain connects TRBV19 to TRBJ1-5, with D hard to call. V lost 0 bases to trimming and J lost 6 bases, with 6 bases between them. Germline loops: CDR1 LNHDA, CDR2 SQIVND (reference sequence). The CDR3 length is 13 residues. The CDR3 nucleotides read TGTGCCAGTAGTATAGAAAGAGGTCAGCCCCAGCATTTT. Its translation: CASSIERGQPQHF.

This chain links TRBV9 with TRBJ1-2; a weak D match, TRBD1 (6 bases). The V end was cut by 4 bases, the J end by 4 bases, with 23 bases between. Germline V gene lookup returns CDR1 SGDLS and CDR2 YYNGEE. The CDR3 runs to 17 residues. The DNA for the CDR3 is TGTGCCAGCAGCCCGACAGGTGTAATTAACGAGGGCTATGGCTACACCTTC. Protein product: CASSPTGVINEGYGYTF.

This clone was seen more than once but under ten times. The chain couples TRBV11-2 to TRBJ1-1; weak D call: TRBD1 (6 bases). The V gene's germline CDR1 is SGHAT and CDR2 FQNNGV. The CDR3 spans 13 residues. The ends were cut back, 8 bases at V and 4 bases at J, with 14 bases in the middle. The CDR3 loop reads CASQGRELTEAFF. The DNA for the CDR3 is TGTGCCAGCCAGGGGAGGGAGCTCACTGAAGCTTTCTTT.

This chain connects TRBV6-5 to TRBJ2-7, with 10 positions matching TRBD1. Germline values: CDR1 MNHEY, CDR2 SVGAGI. The V segment lost 4 bases and the J segment 1 base; nucleotides outside the gene matches: 4. The CDR3 is 15 residues long. The CDR3 loop reads CASSSGTGESYEQYF. The DNA for the CDR3 is TGTGCCAGCAGTTCCGGGACAGGGGAATCCTACGAGCAGTACTTC.

The chain combines TRBV29-1 with TRBJ2-5, with D perhaps TRBD2 (6 bases). TRBJ2-7 matches the DNA end more closely, so the J call is doubtful. The germline V gene encodes CDR1 SQVTM and CDR2 ANQGSEA. The CDR3 sequence is 12 residues long. CDR3 sequence reads: CSVEVADYEQYF. The CDR3 DNA is TGCAGCGTTGAAGTAGCGGACTACGAGCAGTACTTC.

The chain carries TRBV5-1 and TRBJ2-1, with TRBD1 matching over 11 bases. CDR3 length equals 17 residues. V was pared by 4 bases and J by 1 base, with 7 bases of the junction left unmatched. Germline lookup yields CDR1 SGHRS and CDR2 YFSETQ. CDR3 coding DNA: TGCGCCAGCAGCCTTGGACAGGGGGCGAGTTCCTACAATGAGCAGTTCTTC. Translation gives CASSLGQGASSYNEQFF.

The rearrangement joins TRBV6-1 to TRBJ2-7, with a weak D call TRBD2 (6 bases). Germline lookup yields CDR1 MNHNS and CDR2 SASEGT. Trimming stripped 10 bases from V and 0 bases from J, with 13 bases between. This CDR3 is 13 amino acids long. The CDR3 sequence is CATKWGVSYEQYF. DNA for the CDR3: TGTGCCACCAAGTGGGGGGTCTCCTACGAGCAGTACTTC.

The rearrangement joins TRBV7-9 to TRBJ2-7; a weak D match, TRBD2 (7 bases). The V gene's germline CDR1 is SEHNR and CDR2 FQNEAQ (reference sequence). This CDR3 contains 15 residues. Trimming shortened V by 5 bases and J by 0 bases, and 14 bases separated the two germline ends. CDR3 DNA: TGTGCCAGCAGCCGTGGCGGGGGCGCCTCCTACGAGCAGTACTTC. Its translation: CASSRGGGASYEQYF.

In nucleotides, the CDR3 is TGTGCCAGCTCACCGGGGACAGTGAACACTGAAGCTTTCTTT. As protein: CASSPGTVNTEAFF. This chain joins TRBV18 and TRBJ1-1; TRBD1 matches at 7 bases. This CDR3 contains 14 residues. After removal of 3 bases from V and 0 bases from J, the junction contained 1 base not matched to a gene. Germline assignment: CDR1 KGHSH and CDR2 LQKENI. The full variable domain, rest sourced from reference TRBV18 and TRBJ1-1, is NAGVMQNPRHLVRRRGQEARLRCSPMKGHSHVYWYRQLPEEGLKFMVYLQKENIIDESGMPKERFSAEFPKEGPSILRIQQVVRGDSAAYFCASSPGTVNTEAFFGQGTRLTVV.

The count of this clone is one. This specimen includes other DNA sequences encoding the same CDR3. The chain joins TRBV2 to TRBJ2-3, with D maybe TRBD2 (6 bases). Trimming shortened V by 4 bases and J by 5 bases, and 7 bases separated the two germline ends. Germline V gene data show CDR1 as SNHLY and CDR2 as FYNNEI. This CDR3 comprises 12 residues. This CDR3 is CASSAGGDTQYF. In DNA form, the CDR3 reads TGTGCCAGCAGTGCCGGGGGAGATACGCAGTATTTT.

The chain combines TRBV7-2 with TRBJ1-2, with 9 bases matching TRBD1. V gave up 6 bases and J gave up 4 bases; unmatched junction bases: 6. The germline V gene has CDR1 SGHTA and CDR2 FQGNSA. The CDR3 is 14 residues long. The CDR3: CASSSRTGVYGYTF. CDR3 bases: TGTGCCAGCAGTTCGCGGACAGGGGTCTATGGCTACACCTTC.

The sample holds one count of this clone. CDR3 sequence: CASSRTRQGRGGDNQPQHF. The DNA of the CDR3 is TGTGCCAGTAGTCGGACCCGACAGGGGCGAGGTGGAGACAATCAGCCCCAGCATTTT. The genes are TRBV19 and TRBJ1-5; the match to TRBD1 covers 8 bases. Germline CDR1 reads LNHDA; CDR2 reads SQIVND (reference sequence). V lost 5 bases and J lost 3; bases outside the gene matches: 18. This CDR3 spans 19 amino acids.

The chain carries TRBV5-6 and TRBJ1-5, with TRBD1 matching over 10 bases. Germline CDR1 SGHDT, CDR2 YYEEEE. The trim removed 4 bases at V and 0 bases at J, leaving 10 bases unmatched. The CDR3 length is 18 residues. In DNA form, the CDR3 reads TGTGCCAGCAGCCGTGGGACAGGGGACACCTATAGCAATCAGCCCCAGCATTTT. Its protein is CASSRGTGDTYSNQPQHF.

V gene TRBV2 combines with J gene TRBJ1-2; D might be TRBD1 (5 bases). V lost 3 bases and J 2 bases, leaving 13 bases between the germline ends. The CDR3 totals 15 residues. Germline CDR1 is SNHLY and CDR2 is FYNNEI. The DNA of the CDR3 is TGTGCCAGCAGTGATCGAGACAGAACCAACTATGGCTACACCTTC. As protein: CASSDRDRTNYGYTF.

The rearrangement links TRBV7-2 to TRBJ1-6; weak D call: TRBD1 (6 bases). Trimming shortened V by 5 bases and J by 5 bases, and 16 bases separated the two germline ends. The CDR3 is 16 amino acids. The germline CDR1 and CDR2 sequences are SGHTA and FQGNSA. In nucleotides, the CDR3 is TGTGCCAGCAGCCCGAGGGGGTCCGGAGATAATTCACCCCTCCACTTT. Its translation is CASSPRGSGDNSPLHF.